The 6 T cell receptor beta chains below were found in one sample sequenced in a study of vaccination and CD4 T cells after COVID-19. The antigens of these receptors remain unknown. Treatment meaning: approximately 9-day PBMC culture with coronavirus spike peptide pools or control peptides (ViraFEST assay). The Oncomine TCR Beta short-read assay generated sequence data from the DNA of cultured CD4+ T cells. TCRdb reprocessed the PCR reads with MiXCR, giving one entry per CDR3 protein. This table holds some 13,000 distinct CDR3 sequences, approximately 30% found once. Material: cultured CD4+ T cells from blood. These receptors all come from a human donor with COVID-19.

This clonotype was counted between two and nine times. The J gene is TRBJ2-5, the V gene TRBV2; 7 nucleotides line up with TRBD2. Germline CDR1 is SNHLY and CDR2 is FYNNEI. The V segment lost 6 bases and the J segment 3 bases; nucleotides outside the gene matches: 16. This CDR3 comprises 17 residues. CDR3 protein: CASRIKASGLGEETQYF. As DNA, the CDR3 is TGTGCCAGCAGAATCAAGGCTAGCGGCCTTGGGGAAGAGACCCAGTACTTC.

The chain carries TRBV6-1 and TRBJ1-1, with D uncertain. The V gene's germline CDR1 is MNHNS and CDR2 SASEGT. The CDR3 length is 13 residues. V was clipped by 2 bases and J by 5 bases, with 9 bases between them. The CDR3 spells CASSESQTTEAFF. CDR3 coding DNA: TGTGCCAGCAGTGAATCCCAAACGACTGAAGCTTTCTTT.

The chain joins TRBV15 to TRBJ1-3; D unclear. CDR1 is LNHNV and CDR2 is YYDKDF in the germline V gene (reference sequence). CDR3 length: 13 residues. V was pared by 5 bases and J by 2 bases, with 7 bases between. The CDR3 protein is CATSEQAGNTIYF. CDR3 DNA: TGTGCCACCAGCGAACAAGCTGGAAACACCATATATTTT.

The sample holds a few counts of this clonotype. V usage is TRBV7-8 and J usage is TRBJ1-5; 8 bases agree with TRBD1. Germline V CDR1 and CDR2: SGHVS, FQNEAQ. J gave up 5 bases and V 2 bases, and 5 bases lay outside the gene matches. The CDR3 has 15 residues. CDR3 sequence reads: CASSLSARGHQPQHF. The CDR3 bases are TGTGCCAGCAGCTTATCGGCCAGGGGGCATCAGCCCCAGCATTTT.

The J gene is TRBJ1-2, the V gene TRBV15, with TRBD1 matching over 7 bases. Per germline, CDR1 LNHNV and CDR2 YYDKDF (reference sequence). The V gene end was trimmed by 1 base and the J gene end by 6 bases; junction bases not matched to a gene: 11. The CDR3 is 16 residues long. The CDR3 region is CATSRVGDREGNGYTF. DNA for the CDR3: TGTGCCACCAGCAGAGTGGGAGACAGGGAAGGAAATGGCTACACCTTC.

This chain joins TRBV30 and TRBJ2-7; 10 bases align to TRBD1. The trim removed 3 bases at V and 4 bases at J, leaving 6 bases unmatched. CDR1 and CDR2 (germline): GTSNPN, SVGIG (reference sequence). This CDR3 spans 14 amino acids. The CDR3 bases are TGTGCCTGGAGGGGACGGGACAGGGGTTACGAGCAGTACTTC. Residues: CAWRGRDRGYEQYF. The full variable domain, with the rest looked up from reference TRBV30 and TRBJ2-7, is SQTIHQWPATLVQPVGSPLSLECTVEGTSNPNLYWYRQAAGRGLQLLFYSVGIGQISSEVPQNLSASRPQDRQFILSSKKLLLSDSGFYLCAWRGRDRGYEQYFGPGTRLTVT.